This T cell receptor beta chain was obtained from a study of T cells in Graves' hyperthyroidism and ophthalmopathy. Amplified TCR beta CDR3 regions derived from RNA transcripts. A first-round RT-PCR of the TCR CDR3 used the HTBI primer set. Via MiXCR, TCRdb re-called the multiplex PCR reads, giving one row per CDR3 protein. The table has 700,000 or so distinct CDR3 sequences, around 15% seen once. Germline V gene sequence: CDR1 MNHNS, CDR2 SASEGT. Trimming took off 6 bases at V and 2 bases at J, with 11 bases between the two ends. This CDR3 comprises 14 residues. This clonotype was seen at least ten times.

This rearrangement joins TRBV6-1 to TRBJ1-3; D unclear. The sequence was obtained from a man between 18 and 35 years old with Graves' hyperthyroidism. What was sequenced was blood. The CDR3 nucleotides read TGTGCCAGCAGCGCCCGGTGGGCTGGAAACACCATATATTTT. Protein product: CASSARWAGNTIYF.